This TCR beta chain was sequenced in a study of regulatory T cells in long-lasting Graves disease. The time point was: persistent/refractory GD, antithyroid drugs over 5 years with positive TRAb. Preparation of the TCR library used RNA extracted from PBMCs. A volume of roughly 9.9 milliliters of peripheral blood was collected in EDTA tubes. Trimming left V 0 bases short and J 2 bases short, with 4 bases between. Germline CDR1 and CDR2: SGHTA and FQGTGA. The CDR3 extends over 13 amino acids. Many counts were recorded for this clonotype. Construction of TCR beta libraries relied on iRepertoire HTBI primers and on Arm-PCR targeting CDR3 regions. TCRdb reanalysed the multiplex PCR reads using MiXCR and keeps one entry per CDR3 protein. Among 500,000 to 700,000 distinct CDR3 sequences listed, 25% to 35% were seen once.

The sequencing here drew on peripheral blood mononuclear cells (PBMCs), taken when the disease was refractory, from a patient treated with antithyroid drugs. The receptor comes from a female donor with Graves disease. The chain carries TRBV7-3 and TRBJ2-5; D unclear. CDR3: CASSLTAQETQYF. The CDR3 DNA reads TGTGCCAGCAGCTTAACAGCGCAAGAGACCCAGTACTTC.